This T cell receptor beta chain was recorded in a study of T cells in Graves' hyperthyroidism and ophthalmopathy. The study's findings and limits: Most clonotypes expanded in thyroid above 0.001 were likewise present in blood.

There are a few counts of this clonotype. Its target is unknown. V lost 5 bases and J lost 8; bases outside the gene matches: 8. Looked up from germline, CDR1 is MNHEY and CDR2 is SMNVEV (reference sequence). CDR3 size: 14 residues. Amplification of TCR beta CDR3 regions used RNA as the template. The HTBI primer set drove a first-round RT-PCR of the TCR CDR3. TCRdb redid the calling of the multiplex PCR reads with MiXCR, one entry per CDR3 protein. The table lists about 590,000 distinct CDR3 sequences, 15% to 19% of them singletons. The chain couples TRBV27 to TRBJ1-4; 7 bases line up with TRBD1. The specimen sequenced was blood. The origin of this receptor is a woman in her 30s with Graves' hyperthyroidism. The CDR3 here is CASSPQTDREKLFF. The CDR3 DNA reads TGTGCCAGCAGTCCCCAGACGGACAGGGAAAAACTGTTTTTT.